These 9 T cell receptor beta chains came from one sample sequenced in a study of cytomegalovirus exposure and HLA in healthy donors. The PCR contained 60 Vbeta and 13 Jbeta primers. Data came from immunoSEQ multiplex PCR; TCRdb stores just in-frame clones and leaves some out. The table has roughly 180,000 clones, almost 85% seen once. The sequenced sample consisted of PBMCs. The receptors originated from a boy younger than 18 in good health and CMV-seronegative.

The chain joins TRBV21-1 to TRBJ1-2; TRBD1, the table's D call, was not compared with the DNA. TRBV21-1 is marked as a pseudogene. CDR3 length: 14 amino acids. Written as DNA, the CDR3 is TGTGCCAGCAGCAAAAAGGGGCTGGGCTATGGCTACACCTTC. Translation gives CASSKKGLGYGYTF.

The DNA of the CDR3 is TGTGCCAGCAGCTATCGGGACAGGGTCAATCAGCCCCAGCATTTT. Its translation is CASSYRDRVNQPQHF. The V and J genes are TRBV2 and TRBJ1-5; 9 bases are a match to TRBD1. CDR1 is SNHLY and CDR2 is FYNNEI in the germline V gene. This CDR3 spans 15 amino acids. The V segment lost 6 bases and the J segment 3 bases; nucleotides outside the gene matches: 6.

V usage is TRBV2 and J usage is TRBJ2-3, with TRBD2 matching 7 bases. The CDR3 is 13 residues long. V was clipped by 8 bases and J by 1 base; unmatched bases: 3. Germline loops: CDR1 SNHLY, CDR2 FYNNEI. CDR3 residues: CASGGGGTDTQYF. As DNA, the CDR3 is TGTGCCAGCGGGGGAGGGGGCACAGATACGCAGTATTTT.

The V and J genes are TRBV7-9 and TRBJ1-1, with D hard to call. V was cut by 5 bases and J by 6 bases, with 22 bases left in between. CDR1 is SEHNR, CDR2 FQNEAQ, per germline (reference sequence). This CDR3 is built from 16 residues. This CDR3 is CASSPPRGRDVAEAFF. The CDR3, as DNA: TGTGCCAGCAGCCCTCCTCGAGGCAGAGATGTTGCTGAAGCTTTCTTT.

This sequence joins TRBV5-1 and TRBJ1-4; D is perhaps TRBD1 (5 bases). This CDR3 region has 15 residues. Germline values: CDR1 SGHRS, CDR2 YFSETQ. Trimming cost V 2 bases and J 7 bases, with 15 bases left between them. Written as DNA, the CDR3 is TGCGCCAGCAGCTTTCACAGGCCCGGGGGTGAAAAACTGTTTTTT. It encodes CASSFHRPGGEKLFF.

The V and J genes are TRBV7-9 and TRBJ1-1; TRBD1 matches 7 bases. The germline V gene encodes CDR1 SEHNR and CDR2 FQNEAQ (reference sequence). The CDR3 is 11 residues long. J lost 8 bases, V lost 9 bases, and 6 bases had no gene match. The CDR3 sequence is CASTDRAEAFF. CDR3 bases: TGTGCCAGTACCGACAGGGCCGAAGCTTTCTTT.

This chain joins TRBV9 and TRBJ2-2, with D possibly being TRBD2 (5 bases). The CDR3 covers 15 residues. Germline-derived CDR1 and CDR2 are SGDLS and YYNGEE. Trimming shortened V by 0 bases and J by 3 bases, and 9 bases separated the two germline ends. The CDR3 bases are TGTGCCAGCAGCGTAGTCGTCGGGGACACCGGGGAGCTGTTTTTT. Protein: CASSVVVGDTGELFF.

The chain uses TRBV27 and TRBJ1-4; 7 nucleotides match TRBD1. CDR3 length: 17 amino acids. Trimming cost V 0 bases and J 12 bases; bases outside gene matches: 16. CDR1 and CDR2 from the germline V gene are MNHEY and SMNVEV (reference sequence). In nucleotides, the CDR3 is TGTGCCAGCAGTTTATCGAGACGACAGGGCCCCGGTGGGGAACTGTTTTTT. This encodes CASSLSRRQGPGGELFF.

This sequence joins TRBV30 and TRBJ2-4; TRBD2 matches at 9 bases. Germline CDR1 is GTSNPN and CDR2 is SVGIG (reference sequence). The V segment lost 2 bases and the J segment 0 bases; nucleotides outside the gene matches: 8. The CDR3 spans 17 residues. As DNA, the CDR3 is TGTGCCTGGAGTTTCGGCGGGAGGGTTCTAGCCAAAAACATTCAGTACTTC. Its protein is CAWSFGGRVLAKNIQYF. The variable domain in full, with the rest retrieved from reference TRBV30 and TRBJ2-4, is SQTIHQWPATLVQPVGSPLSLECTVEGTSNPNLYWYRQAAGRGLQLLFYSVGIGQISSEVPQNLSASRPQDRQFILSSKKLLLSDSGFYLCAWSFGGRVLAKNIQYFGAGTRLSVL.